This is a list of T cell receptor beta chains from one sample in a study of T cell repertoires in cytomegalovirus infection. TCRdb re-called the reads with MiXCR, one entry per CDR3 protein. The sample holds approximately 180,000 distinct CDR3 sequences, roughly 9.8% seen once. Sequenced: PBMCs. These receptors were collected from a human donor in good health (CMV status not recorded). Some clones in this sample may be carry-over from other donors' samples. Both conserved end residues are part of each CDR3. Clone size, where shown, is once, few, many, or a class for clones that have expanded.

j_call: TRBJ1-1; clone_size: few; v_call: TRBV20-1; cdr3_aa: CSAPGPREAFF
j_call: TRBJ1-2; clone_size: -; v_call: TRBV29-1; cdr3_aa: CSAGRTGGYTF
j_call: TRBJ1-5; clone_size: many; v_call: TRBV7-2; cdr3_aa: CASSFNPTDQPQHF
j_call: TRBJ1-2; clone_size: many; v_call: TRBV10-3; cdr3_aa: CAIRYLGPHHYGYTF
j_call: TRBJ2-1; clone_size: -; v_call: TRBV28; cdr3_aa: CASSFRLARSTMRQFF
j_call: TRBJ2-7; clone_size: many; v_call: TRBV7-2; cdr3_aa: CASSLEGRNEQYF
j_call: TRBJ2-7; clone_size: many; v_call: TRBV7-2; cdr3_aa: CASSPAGGISYEQYF
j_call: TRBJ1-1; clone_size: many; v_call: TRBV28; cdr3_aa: CASSEDRGNTEAFF
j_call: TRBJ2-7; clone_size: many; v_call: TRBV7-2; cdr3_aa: CASSVTARSSYEQYF
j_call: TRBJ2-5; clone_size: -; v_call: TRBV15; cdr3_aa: CATSKDMETQYF
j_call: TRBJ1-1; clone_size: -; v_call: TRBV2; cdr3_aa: CASSGVTNTEAFF
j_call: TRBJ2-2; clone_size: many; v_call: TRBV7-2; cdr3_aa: CASSTGTSDTGELFF
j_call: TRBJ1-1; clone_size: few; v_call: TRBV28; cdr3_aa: CASSVTGEGTEAFF
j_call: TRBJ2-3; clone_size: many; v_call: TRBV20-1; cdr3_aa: CSAMWTSGTDTQYF
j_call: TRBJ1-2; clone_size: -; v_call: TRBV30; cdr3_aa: CAWSVTNYGYTF
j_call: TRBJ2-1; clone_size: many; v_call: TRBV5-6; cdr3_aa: CASSLGRGEQFF
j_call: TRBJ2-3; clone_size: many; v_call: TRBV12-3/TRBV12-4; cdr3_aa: CASRLQGFRTDTQYF
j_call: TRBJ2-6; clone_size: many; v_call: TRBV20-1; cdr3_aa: CSAYLTENSGANVLTF
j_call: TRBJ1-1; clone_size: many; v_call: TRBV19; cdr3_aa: CASISGHTEAFF
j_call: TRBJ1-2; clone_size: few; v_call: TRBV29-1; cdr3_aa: CSVEDNNYGYTF
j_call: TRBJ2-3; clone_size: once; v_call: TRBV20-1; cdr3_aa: CSATPAGFRKTDPGTQYF
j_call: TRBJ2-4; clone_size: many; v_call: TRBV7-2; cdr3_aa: CASSSAGTGGAKNIQYF
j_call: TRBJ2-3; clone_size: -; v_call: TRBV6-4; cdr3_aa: CASRPQGASTDTQYF
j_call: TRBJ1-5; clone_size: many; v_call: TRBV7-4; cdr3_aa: CASSLAGGGESNQPQHF
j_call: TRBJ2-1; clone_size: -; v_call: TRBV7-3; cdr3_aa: CASSLTTANNEQFF
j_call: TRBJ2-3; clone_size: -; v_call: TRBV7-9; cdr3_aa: CASSDWATGSVDTQYF
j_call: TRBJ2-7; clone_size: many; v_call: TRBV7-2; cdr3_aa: CASSLARGEQYF
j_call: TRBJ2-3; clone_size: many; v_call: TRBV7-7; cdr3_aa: CASSLTSGVTDTQYF
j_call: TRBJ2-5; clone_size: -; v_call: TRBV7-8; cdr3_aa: CASSQHSILSETQYF
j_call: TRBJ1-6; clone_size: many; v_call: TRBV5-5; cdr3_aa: CASSATGAADSPLHF
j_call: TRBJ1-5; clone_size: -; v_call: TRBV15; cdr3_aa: CATSRGGQVNQPQHF
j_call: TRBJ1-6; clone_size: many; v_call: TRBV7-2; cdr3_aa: CASSLGGLGSPLHF
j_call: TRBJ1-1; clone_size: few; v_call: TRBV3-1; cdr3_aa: CASSQRGGLNTEAFF
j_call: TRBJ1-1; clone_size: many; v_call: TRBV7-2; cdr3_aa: CASSSPAGGIRFTEAFF
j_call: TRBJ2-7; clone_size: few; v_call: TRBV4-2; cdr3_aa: CASSQDASGSDYEQYF
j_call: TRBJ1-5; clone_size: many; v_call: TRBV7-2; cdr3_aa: CASSLQGGREAQHF
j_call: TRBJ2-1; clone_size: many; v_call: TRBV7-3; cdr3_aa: CASSLNPSGSSYNEQFF
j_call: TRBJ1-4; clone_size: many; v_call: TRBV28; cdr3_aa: CASRPTGGNEKLFF
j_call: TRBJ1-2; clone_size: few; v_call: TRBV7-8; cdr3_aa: CASSLAGQAGSYGYTF
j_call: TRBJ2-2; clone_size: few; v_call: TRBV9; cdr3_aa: CASSLGTGSNTGELFF
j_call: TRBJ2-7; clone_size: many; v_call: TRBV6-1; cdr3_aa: CASTPTGTGHEQYF
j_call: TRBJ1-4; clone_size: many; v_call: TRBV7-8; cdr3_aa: CASSSLNEKLFF
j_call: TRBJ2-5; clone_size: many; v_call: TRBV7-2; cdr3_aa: CASSPSTSGRMETQYF
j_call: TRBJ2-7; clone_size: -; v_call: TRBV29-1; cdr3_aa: CSVEKGAPYEQYF
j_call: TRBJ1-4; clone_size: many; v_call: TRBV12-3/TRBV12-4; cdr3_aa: CASREPGNGGKLFF
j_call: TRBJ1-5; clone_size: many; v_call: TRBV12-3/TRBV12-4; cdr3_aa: CASKNGTDSNQPQHF
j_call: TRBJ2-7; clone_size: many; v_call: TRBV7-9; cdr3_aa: CASSFGTGGREQYF
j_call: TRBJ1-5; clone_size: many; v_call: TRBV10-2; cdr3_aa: CASGQSISNQPQHF
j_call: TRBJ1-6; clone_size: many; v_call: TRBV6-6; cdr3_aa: CASSPRTRTYNSPLHF